One TCR beta chain is described in this entry. What this receptor recognizes is not known. Per-base qualities were not stored, and no clone one base away is much larger. The sample is drawn from a study of T cells in Graves' hyperthyroidism and ophthalmopathy (dated by TCRdb to the late 2010s). Context from the whole study: Peripheral blood samples were taken at the time of initial diagnosis, prior to any treatment. According to the paper, TCR Vbeta CDR3 sequencing was carried out on about 140 peripheral blood samples, which came from fewer than 50 ophthalmopathy, approximately 78 hyperthyroidism and roughly 17 progressor patients. After blood sampling, hyperthyroidism patients were treated with methimazole at a starting dose of 30 mg daily, and ophthalmopathy patients were treated with high-dose intravenous methylprednisolone. Prospective prediction of ophthalmopathy was tested in an independent validation cohort consisting of 18 hyperthyroidism patients and approximately 16 patients who later progressed to ophthalmopathy. A discovery cohort of about 95 patients, 43 with Graves' ophthalmopathy and 55 to 60 with stable Graves' hyperthyroidism, was used to find distinguishing TCR V-J signatures. For training and testing, the 100 or so patients in the discovery cohort were randomly divided in a 7:3 ratio. Thyroid tissue and blood T-cell repertoires from six Graves' hyperthyroidism patients were also compared in the study.

V drops 7 bases and J drops 4 bases, leaving 16 bases in between. Sequences LGHNA (CDR1) and YSLEER (CDR2) are obtained from the germline V gene. The CDR3 measures 15 amino acids from cysteine to phenylalanine. The CDR3 DNA has 45 bases and is translated from base 1. Broader findings and caveats from the paper: During validation, the model predicted progression to ophthalmopathy a median of about 6.3 months ahead of onset, with 70.59% sensitivity and 72% to 80% specificity. Sample size was not statistically predetermined, and blinding of investigators to group allocation was not performed. Most expanded thyroid clonotypes (frequency above 0.001) were also found in blood, which suggests that blood repertoires may mirror thyroid immune responses. A 13 V-J signature model separated ophthalmopathy from stable hyperthyroidism, with around 88% sensitivity and about 81% specificity in cross-validation and 80%/75% in testing.

The TCR beta CDR3 regions were amplified from the RNA transcripts. The TCR CDR3 was subjected to a first round of RT-PCR using the HTBI primer set and the Qiagen OneStep RT-PCR kit. A second multiplex PCR round built the libraries, followed by size selection and purification. Sequencing of the libraries was done on an Illumina HiSeq2000 using paired-end 100 bp reads. On the authors' methods: SOAPnuke was used to process the raw data, throwing out any read that contained adapters or uncalled bases, had a mean Phred below 15, or lacked an exact constant-primer or identifier match. High-quality paired reads were merged with COPE v1.2.5, and unique nucleotide sequences were defined as clonotypes. MiTCR v1.1 was used to align the clonotypes against IMGT TRBV, TRBD and TRBJ reference segments. Analysis was restricted to V-J combinations with a frequency above 0.0001, which covered about 99% of repertoires. The TCS score was defined as the ratio of F50 (clonal expansion) to E x V (chaos), calculated using BLOSUM62-based TCRdist between CDR3 peptides within each V-J. Welch's t-statistics and random forest reduced around 520 V-J features to roughly 13, which were used in a naive Bayes classifier (R e1071). TCRdb redid the processing of the public reads, applying fastp at Q25 and MiXCR, and retained in-frame beta chains. Here each entry gathers all rows of one CDR3 protein and keeps the most common genes and DNA. The V and J calls were determined by TCRdb, not by the authors. Here the sample has 500,000 or so distinct CDR3 sequences; 15% to 20% occur a single time. Clones ranked in the top ten supply approximately 32% of the sample.

Moderately to severely active disease, a Clinical Activity Score of at least 3, a NOSPECS grade of at least 4, and a duration under 3 months were present in ophthalmopathy patients. Any patient with an uncontrolled infection, another autoimmune disease, pregnancy or lactation was excluded. Diagnoses relied on clinical symptoms, serum thyroxine and TRAb, thyroid ultrasound and orbital computed tomography. PBMCs were isolated from about 9 ml of fresh peripheral blood by Ficoll-Paque density gradient centrifugation. Total RNA was extracted with Trizol reagent, and quality was checked on an Agilent 2100 Bioanalyzer.

The receptor chain draws on TRBV4-3 and TRBJ2-2; D gene: possibly TRBD1, on 5 matching bases. This TCR came from a woman aged 25 to 39 with Graves' ophthalmopathy. The specimen sequenced was blood. The DNA is as follows: TGCGCCAGCACCCGACAGCTACCGAGCACCGGGGAGCTGTTTTTT. Its product reads: CASTRQLPSTGELFF.